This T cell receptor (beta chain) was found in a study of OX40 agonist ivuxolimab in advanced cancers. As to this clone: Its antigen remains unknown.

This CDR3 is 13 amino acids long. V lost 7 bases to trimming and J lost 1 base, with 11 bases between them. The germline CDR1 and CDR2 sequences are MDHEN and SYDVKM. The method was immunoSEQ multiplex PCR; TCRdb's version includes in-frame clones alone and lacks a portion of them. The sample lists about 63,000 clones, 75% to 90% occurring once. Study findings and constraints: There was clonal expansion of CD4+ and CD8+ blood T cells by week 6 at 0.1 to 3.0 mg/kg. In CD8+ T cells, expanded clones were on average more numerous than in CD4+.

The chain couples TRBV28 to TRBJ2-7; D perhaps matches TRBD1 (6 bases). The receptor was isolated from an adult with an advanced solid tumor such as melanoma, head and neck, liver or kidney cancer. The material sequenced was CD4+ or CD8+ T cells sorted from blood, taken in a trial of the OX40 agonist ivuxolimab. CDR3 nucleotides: TGTGCCAGCATCAAAAGGGGGTCCTACGAGCAGTACTTC. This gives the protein CASIKRGSYEQYF.